Following are 17 T cell receptor beta chains from one sample sequenced in a study of T cells in Graves' hyperthyroidism and ophthalmopathy. Amplified TCR beta CDR3 regions derived from RNA transcripts. The TCR CDR3 was amplified in a first-round RT-PCR using the HTBI primer set. TCRdb redid the calling of the multiplex PCR reads with MiXCR, one entry per CDR3 protein. The sample includes about 720,000 distinct CDR3 sequences, about 17% of them seen just once. Sequenced material: blood. The receptors stem from a man between 18 and 35 years old with Graves' hyperthyroidism.

This clonotype was counted a few times. V gene TRBV3-1 combines with J gene TRBJ2-2; D remains unclear. The CDR3 is made up of 13 amino acids. Between the trimmed V and J ends, which lost 4 bases and 3 bases, there was a span of 6 bases. Germline values: CDR1 LGHDT, CDR2 YNNKEL (reference sequence). The CDR3 reads CASSPRYTGELFF. The CDR3 nucleotides read TGTGCCAGCAGCCCCCGTTACACCGGGGAGCTGTTTTTT. The complete variable domain, with remaining parts taken from reference TRBV3-1 and TRBJ2-2, reads DTAVSQTPKYLVTQMGNDKSIKCEQNLGHDTMYWYKQDSKKFLKIMFSYNNKELIINETVPNRFSPKSPDKAHLNLHINSLELGDSAVYFCASSPRYTGELFFGEGSRLTVL.

This clonotype was picked up many times. V gene TRBV20-1 combines with J gene TRBJ2-7, with no clear D. V was trimmed by 5 bases and J by 7 bases, leaving 12 bases between them. Germline V gives CDR1 DFQATT, CDR2 SNEGSKA (reference sequence). The CDR3 covers 11 residues. The CDR3 DNA reads as TGCAGTGCTTCCAATCGGCGGGAGCAGTACTTC. As protein: CSASNRREQYF.

V usage is TRBV6-1 and J usage is TRBJ1-3; D may be TRBD1 (6 bases). The V and J ends lost 3 bases and 2 bases respectively, with 14 bases between them. Germline CDR1 is MNHNS and CDR2 is SASEGT. The CDR3 has 16 amino acids. In DNA form, the CDR3 reads TGTGCCAGCAGTGACATCACAGGGCCTGCTGGAAACACCATATATTTT. Translating gives CASSDITGPAGNTIYF.

The chain couples TRBV5-1 to TRBJ2-2; 7 bases are shared with TRBD2. V was pared by 4 bases and J by 5 bases, with 8 bases of the junction left unmatched. Germline assignment: CDR1 SGHRS and CDR2 YFSETQ. CDR3 length equals 15 residues. The CDR3 protein is CASSLIGLETGELFF. The CDR3 bases are TGCGCCAGCAGCCTCATTGGACTAGAGACCGGGGAGCTGTTTTTT.

The V and J genes are TRBV7-2 and TRBJ2-5, with no clear D. Germline CDR1 is SGHTA and CDR2 is FQGNSA. This CDR3 has 14 amino acids. Trimming cost V 7 bases and J 0 bases, with 12 bases left between them. CDR3 residues: CASIQRPYQETQYF. For the CDR3, the DNA is TGTGCCAGCATCCAAAGACCGTACCAAGAGACCCAGTACTTC. The full variable domain, in which reference TRBV7-2 and TRBJ2-5 provide the parts outside the CDR3, is GAGVSQSPSNKVTEKGKDVELRCDPISGHTALYWYRQSLGQGLEFLIYFQGNSAPDKSGLPSDRFSAERTGGSVSTLTIQRTQQEDSAVYLCASIQRPYQETQYFGPGTRLLVL.

This clonotype was seen repeatedly, ten times or more. V and J are TRBV20-1 and TRBJ2-7; 7 bases line up with TRBD1. Germline assignment: CDR1 DFQATT and CDR2 SNEGSKA (reference sequence). V gave up 1 base and J gave up 7 bases; unmatched junction bases: 7. The CDR3 contains 13 residues. In DNA form, the CDR3 reads TGCAGTGCTAGAGGGGTTCTACAGGGGGAGCAGTACTTC. It codes for CSARGVLQGEQYF.

In this sample, this clonotype turned up many times. The chain employs TRBV14 and TRBJ2-1; tentative D call: TRBD1 (6 bases). The CDR3 covers 17 residues. V lost 1 base, J lost 3 bases, and 16 bases lay in between. Germline assignment: CDR1 SGHDN and CDR2 FVKESK. CDR3 amino acids: CASSQGLRQVDYNEQFF. The CDR3 DNA follows: TGTGCCAGCAGCCAAGGTTTAAGACAGGTGGACTACAATGAGCAGTTCTTC.

The chain carries TRBV14 and TRBJ2-1; possibly TRBD2 for D (6 bases). The germline V gene encodes CDR1 SGHDN and CDR2 FVKESK. With 0 bases removed from V and 3 bases from J, the gap between germline ends came to 15 bases. CDR3 size: 17 residues. DNA of the CDR3: TGTGCCAGCAGCCAAGATACGGCGGGAAGAGGCTACAATGAGCAGTTCTTC. The encoded protein is CASSQDTAGRGYNEQFF.

CDR3 sequence reads: CSARGSGAQGWNYGYTF. Written as DNA, the CDR3 is TGCAGTGCTAGAGGTTCAGGGGCCCAGGGCTGGAACTATGGCTACACCTTC. The chain employs TRBV20-1 and TRBJ1-2, with a tentative D call TRBD1 (6 bases). Looked up from germline, CDR1 is DFQATT and CDR2 is SNEGSKA (reference sequence). The CDR3 spans 17 residues. V lost 1 base and J 2 bases, leaving 20 bases between the germline ends.

This clonotype was seen many times. The gene calls are TRBV7-2 and TRBJ1-1, with no clear D. Germline loops: CDR1 SGHTA, CDR2 FQGNSA. Trimming removed 2 bases from V and 10 bases from J, with 11 bases in between. There are 12 residues in the CDR3. The CDR3 loop reads CASSLIEGSAFF. The CDR3 coding sequence is TGTGCCAGCAGCTTAATTGAGGGCTCAGCTTTCTTT.

This CDR3 reads CASSVRSSGTGELFF. The CDR3 DNA is TGTGCCAGCAGCGTAAGGTCTAGCGGGACCGGGGAGCTGTTTTTT. The rearrangement joins TRBV9 to TRBJ2-2; 8 bases align to TRBD2. The CDR3 length is 15 residues. Per germline, CDR1 SGDLS and CDR2 YYNGEE. J lost 5 bases, V lost 1 base, and 4 bases had no gene match.

The chain links TRBV29-1 to TRBJ2-2; maybe TRBD2 (6 bases). Trimming pared 8 bases from V and 4 bases from J, leaving 20 bases between. Germline V gene lookup returns CDR1 SQVTM and CDR2 ANQGSEA. The length of the CDR3 is 15 residues. CDR3 coding DNA: TGCAGCACAAAATTACTCGGAGGGCCCACCGGGGAGCTGTTTTTT. Its translation is CSTKLLGGPTGELFF.

This clonotype was seen repeatedly, ten times or more. V is TRBV7-8 and J is TRBJ2-1; tentatively, D is TRBD1 or TRBD2 (6 bases each). The V gene's germline CDR1 is SGHVS and CDR2 FQNEAQ. This CDR3 comprises 12 residues. The germline V and J ends were trimmed by 2 bases and 8 bases, with 7 bases remaining between them. As DNA, the CDR3 is TGTGCCAGCAGCTTAAGGGGGGATGAGCAGTTCTTC. Amino acid sequence: CASSLRGDEQFF.

The chain recombines TRBV12-5 with TRBJ1-1; D uncertain. The germline gives CDR1 LGHNT, CDR2 FRNRAP. V was trimmed by 0 bases and J by 0 bases, leaving 17 bases between them. The CDR3 covers 18 residues. The CDR3 loop reads CASGLVLTGQVMNTEAFF. The DNA of the CDR3 is TGTGCTAGTGGTTTGGTACTTACCGGCCAGGTGATGAACACTGAAGCTTTCTTT.

The chain carries TRBV5-4 and TRBJ1-2, with D possibly TRBD1 on 6 matching bases. Per germline, CDR1 SGHNT and CDR2 YYREEE (reference sequence). This CDR3 has 14 residues. Trimming took 0 bases from V and 6 from J, leaving 12 bases between them. The CDR3 DNA follows: TGTGCCAGCAGCTTGGTCGGGACAACGGATGGCTACACCTTC. Translating it yields CASSLVGTTDGYTF.

The sample holds many counts of this clonotype. V is TRBV11-2 and J is TRBJ2-7; D uncertain. The CDR3 contains 15 residues. V was cut by 2 bases and J by 0 bases, with 11 bases left in between. The germline V gene encodes CDR1 SGHAT and CDR2 FQNNGV. The CDR3 DNA reads TGTGCCAGCAGCTTATTTTCCGGATTCTCCTACGAGCAGTACTTC. The encoded protein is CASSLFSGFSYEQYF.

The chain has TRBV19 and TRBJ2-2; TRBD2 aligns across 10 bases. The V gene end was trimmed by 7 bases and the J gene end by 5 bases; junction bases not matched to a gene: 7. Germline values: CDR1 LNHDA, CDR2 SQIVND (reference sequence). CDR3 length: 15 amino acids. CDR3 bases: TGTGCCAGTACCCTGCTAGCGGGAGTTACCGGGGAGCTGTTTTTT. It translates to CASTLLAGVTGELFF.